This T cell receptor (beta chain) derives from a study of CD8 T cells in Susac syndrome. With random hexamers, reverse transcription was performed on about 0.45 to 1 ug of RNA. TCRdb reprocessed the immunoSEQ multiplex PCR reads with MiXCR, giving one entry per CDR3 protein. The table lists about 160,000 distinct CDR3 sequences, under 95% of them singletons. Germline assignment: CDR1 DFQATT and CDR2 SNEGSKA (reference sequence). This CDR3 comprises 11 residues. Deletions cut 3 bases from V and 8 bases from J, with 10 bases between. The chain couples TRBV20-1 to TRBJ1-2; D ambiguous. Sample: CD4+ T cells from PBMCs. This clonotype was obtained from a human donor in good health. The CDR3 DNA reads as TGCAGTGCTAGGGACTGGGGAGGCTACACCTTC. Its translation: CSARDWGGYTF.